One TCR beta chain is described in this entry. Its antigen is currently unknown. These data belong to a study of Tregs in tolerant kidney transplant recipients. Method: immunoSEQ multiplex PCR; TCRdb's copy keeps in-frame clones and lacks some. The repertoire has approximately 60,000 clones, roughly 98% of them found once; the top ten carry around 0.34%. Overall study results and limits: Biological reproducibility was not directly addressed in this study. For some patients, primers changed over time, blocking nucleotide-level comparison.

Germline V CDR1 and CDR2: LNHDA, SQIVND (reference sequence). There are 16 residues in the CDR3. V was clipped by 3 bases and J by 4 bases; unmatched bases: 5. Sequencing used Tregs from blood, obtained before the transplant. The TCR comes from a human donor who received a combined kidney and bone marrow transplant. The chain is built from TRBV19 and TRBJ1-3; 11 positions match TRBD1. This CDR3 is CASSIYGTGGGNTIYF. DNA for the CDR3: TGTGCCAGTAGTATCTACGGGACAGGGGGAGGAAACACCATATATTTT.